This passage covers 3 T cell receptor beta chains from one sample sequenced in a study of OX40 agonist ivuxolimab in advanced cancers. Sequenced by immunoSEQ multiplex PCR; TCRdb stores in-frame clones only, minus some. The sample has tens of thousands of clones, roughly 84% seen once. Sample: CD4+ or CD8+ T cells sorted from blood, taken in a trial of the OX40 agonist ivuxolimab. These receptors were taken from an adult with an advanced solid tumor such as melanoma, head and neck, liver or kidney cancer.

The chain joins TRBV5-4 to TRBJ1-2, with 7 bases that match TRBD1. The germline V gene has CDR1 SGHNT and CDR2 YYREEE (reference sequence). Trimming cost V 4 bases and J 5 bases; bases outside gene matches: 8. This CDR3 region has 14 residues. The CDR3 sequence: CASSPGQAPYGYTF. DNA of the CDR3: TGTGCCAGCAGCCCAGGACAGGCCCCTTATGGCTACACCTTC.

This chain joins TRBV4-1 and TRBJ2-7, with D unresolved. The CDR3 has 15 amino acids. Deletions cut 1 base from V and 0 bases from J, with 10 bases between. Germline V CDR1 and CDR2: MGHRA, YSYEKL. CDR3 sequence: CASSQGSESSYEQYF. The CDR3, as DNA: TGCGCCAGCAGCCAAGGGTCAGAAAGCTCCTACGAGCAGTACTTC.

CDR3 nucleotide sequence: TGTGCCAGCAGTTCCGGACAGACCTTTAATGAAAAACTGTTTTTT. The encoded protein is CASSSGQTFNEKLFF. The chain couples TRBV6-6 to TRBJ1-4; maybe TRBD1 (6 bases). The CDR3 length is 15 residues. CDR1 MNHNY and CDR2 SVGAGI come from the germline V gene (reference sequence). V shed 4 bases and J shed 4 bases, with 13 bases lying between them.